This paragraph reports one T cell receptor beta chain. Only in-frame clones appear in the TCRdb table, and some are missing; sequencing was by immunoSEQ multiplex PCR. This repertoire shows some 270,000 clones, 80% to 90% found once; its top ten account for about 4.3%. This entry comes from a study of blood T cell repertoires in COVID-19. The sequence derives from a young woman who had recovered from COVID-19. Sequenced: PBMCs or T cells enriched from blood (not recorded which).

The CDR3 here is CASQVDYNSPLHF. CDR3 DNA sequence: TGTGCCAGCCAGGTCGATTATAATTCACCCCTCCACTTT. The V and J genes are TRBV6-5 and TRBJ1-6; D is uncertain. The V gene lost 8 bases and the J gene lost 4 bases, with 9 bases spanning the gap. The CDR3 contains 13 residues. Germline CDR1 and CDR2: MNHEY and SVGAGI.